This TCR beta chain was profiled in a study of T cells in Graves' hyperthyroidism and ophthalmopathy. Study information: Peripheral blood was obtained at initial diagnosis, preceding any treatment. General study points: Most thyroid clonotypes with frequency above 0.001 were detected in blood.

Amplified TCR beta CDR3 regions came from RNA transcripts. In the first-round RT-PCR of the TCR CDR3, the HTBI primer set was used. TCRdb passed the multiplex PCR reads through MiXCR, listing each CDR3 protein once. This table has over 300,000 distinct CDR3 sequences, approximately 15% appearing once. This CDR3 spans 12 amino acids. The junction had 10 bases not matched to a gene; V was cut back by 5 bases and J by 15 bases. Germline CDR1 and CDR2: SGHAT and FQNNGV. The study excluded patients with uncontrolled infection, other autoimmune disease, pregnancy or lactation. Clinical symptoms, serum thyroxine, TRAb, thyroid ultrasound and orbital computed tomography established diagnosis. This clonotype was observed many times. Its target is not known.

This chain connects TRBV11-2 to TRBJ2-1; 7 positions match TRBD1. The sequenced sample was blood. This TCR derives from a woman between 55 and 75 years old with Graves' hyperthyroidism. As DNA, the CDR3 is TGTGCCAGCAGCCACCGACAGGGCCAAAGGTTCTTC. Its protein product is CASSHRQGQRFF.